The entry below gives a single T cell receptor beta chain sequence along with its context. Its antigen is undetermined. The data stem from a study of CD8+CD57+ T cells in acquired aplastic anemia. Regarding the study as a whole: Researchers reported that CD8+ Simpson's diversity was not significantly different in patients versus controls. There were fewer than 35 CD8+ CDR3 sequences that occurred in both patients and controls.

The length of the CDR3 is 12 residues. Germline values: CDR1 SGHTA, CDR2 FQGTGA. Trimming took 5 bases from V and 7 from J, leaving 9 bases between them. Genomic DNA, serving as template, underwent TCR beta VDJ and CDR3 profiling. MiXCR was run by TCRdb on the reads, yielding one entry per CDR3 protein. There are about 190,000 distinct CDR3 sequences in the sample; less than 70% occur only once, and 15% to 20% lies in the top ten. Sequenced: sorted CD4+, CD8+, or CD8+CD57+ T cells (not recorded which) from PBMCs. The gene calls are TRBV7-3 and TRBJ2-1; D possibly corresponds to TRBD2 (6 bases). The TCR originated in a human donor in good health, serving as a control. The CDR3 spells CASSRDLNEQFF. For the CDR3, the DNA is TGTGCCAGCAGCCGGGACTTAAATGAGCAGTTCTTC.